This TCR beta chain was captured by sequencing in a study of technical replicates of blood from several donors (TCRdb year 2017). The CDR1 and CDR2 encoded by the germline V gene (reference sequence) are GTSNPN and SVGIG. The trim is 4 bases for V and 2 bases for J, with a gap of 12 bases between the germline ends. The CDR3 covers 14 residues, taking in both the cysteine and the phenylalanine. Only the CDR3 part of the read is kept: 42 bases, read in frame from the first base. Library preparation used the immunoSEQ multiplex PCR assay. TCRdb obtained this table from immuneACCESS and retained in-frame rearrangements with V and J assigned. These tables miss some clones; where compared with another copy, unresolved V genes account for less than half of the shortfall, and the remainder is unexplained. The sample includes 50,000 to 65,000 clones, with roughly 89% observed a single time. The ten largest account for about 5% of the sample.

Concerning this clone: Its antigen specificity is not known. Base quality data are lacking; no much larger clone is found one base away.

Recombination linked TRBV30 to TRBJ1-5, and the D gene may be TRBD1, 5 bases matching. The sequence was collected from a human donor in good health. Some clones in this sample may be carry-over from other donors' samples. Sequencing used PBMCs. DNA sequence: TGTGCCTGGAATTTGGGGCTTGGCAATCAGCCCCAGCATTTT. This encodes CAWNLGLGNQPQHF.